Each of the 10 T cell receptor beta chains below was sequenced from the same sample in a study of OX40 agonist ivuxolimab in advanced cancers. Only in-frame clones appear in the TCRdb table, and some are missing; sequencing was by immunoSEQ multiplex PCR. The data show about 60,000 clones, roughly nine tenths seen once. The sequences come from CD4+ or CD8+ T cells sorted from blood, collected in a trial of the OX40 agonist ivuxolimab. These TCRs come from an adult with an advanced solid tumor such as melanoma, head and neck, liver or kidney cancer.

V usage is TRBV7-3 and J usage is TRBJ2-7; D possibly corresponds to TRBD1 (5 bases). In germline, CDR1 is SGHTA, CDR2 FQGTGA. Trimming stripped 4 bases from V and 7 bases from J, with 14 bases between. This CDR3 has 13 residues. Written as DNA, the CDR3 is TGTGCCAGCAGCTCGCCGCCTAGGGGTGAGCAGTACTTC. It translates to CASSSPPRGEQYF.

This chain connects TRBV5-6 to TRBJ2-3; 8 bases align to TRBD2. The CDR3 covers 16 residues. Germline-derived CDR1 and CDR2 are SGHDT and YYEEEE. The V segment lost 0 bases and the J segment 6 bases; nucleotides outside the gene matches: 9. In DNA, the CDR3 is TGTGCCAGCAGCTTGGCGGGAGGGATGGGGACGGATACGCAGTATTTT. This gives the protein CASSLAGGMGTDTQYF.

This clone is a singleton in its sample. The chain joins TRBV28 to TRBJ1-1; D is undetermined. This CDR3 spans 16 amino acids. Germline CDR1 reads MDHEN; CDR2 reads SYDVKM. Trimming cost V 1 base and J 5 bases, with 17 bases left between them. CDR3 sequence: CASSLFAPVRGTEAFF. The CDR3 DNA sequence: TGTGCCAGCAGTTTATTTGCCCCGGTGCGTGGAACTGAAGCTTTCTTT.

This chain joins TRBV7-9 and TRBJ2-3; 9 nucleotides agree with TRBD2. The CDR3 is 16 amino acids. Germline CDR1 SEHNR, CDR2 FQNEAQ (reference sequence). Trimming at V came to 1 base and at J to 6 bases, leaving 8 bases not matched to a gene. DNA of the CDR3: TGTGCCAGCAGCTTAGGGACTAGCGCCCTCATTGATACGCAGTATTTT. Translating it yields CASSLGTSALIDTQYF.

Only a few counts were recorded for this clone. The chain carries TRBV2 and TRBJ1-5, with D possibly TRBD1 on 6 matching bases. Germline CDR1 and CDR2: SNHLY and FYNNEI. The V end lost 4 bases, the J end lost 3 bases, and 16 bases lay between the germline ends. The CDR3 loop spans 16 amino acids. The CDR3: CASSGNPGDPNQPQHF. CDR3 in DNA: TGTGCCAGCAGTGGGAATCCAGGGGACCCCAATCAGCCCCAGCATTTT. Full variable domain (outside the CDR3, taken from reference TRBV2 and TRBJ1-5): EPEVTQTPSHQVTQMGQEVILRCVPISNHLYFYWYRQILGQKVEFLVSFYNNEISEKSEIFDDQFSVERPDGSNFTLKIRSTKLEDSAMYFCASSGNPGDPNQPQHFGDGTRLSIL.

This clone was found a few times. The chain couples TRBV5-8 to TRBJ1-6; D is ambiguous. Germline V gene lookup returns CDR1 SGHTS and CDR2 YDEGEE. The CDR3 has 17 amino acids. With 1 base removed from V and 0 bases from J, the gap between germline ends came to 11 bases. In DNA form, the CDR3 reads TGTGCCAGCAGCTTGTCCGCTCCGAGCTCCTATAATTCACCCCTCCACTTT. This encodes CASSLSAPSSYNSPLHF.

The sample holds one count of this clone. This chain connects TRBV5-6 to TRBJ2-5; D call uncertain. The germline V and J ends were trimmed by 2 bases and 7 bases, with 9 bases remaining between them. The V gene's germline CDR1 is SGHDT and CDR2 YYEEEE. CDR3 length equals 12 residues. CDR3 loop: CASSLGAGTQYF. The CDR3 nucleotides are TGTGCCAGCAGCTTAGGTGCTGGGACCCAGTACTTC.

The count of this clone is one. The gene calls are TRBV7-3 and TRBJ2-2; D might be TRBD1 (6 bases). The CDR3 contains 15 residues. Germline V gene data show CDR1 as SGHTA and CDR2 as FQGTGA. V was cut by 5 bases and J by 4 bases, with 14 bases left in between. The CDR3 protein is CASSPDRTTTGELFF. DNA of the CDR3: TGTGCCAGCAGCCCAGACAGGACAACCACCGGGGAGCTGTTTTTT.

J is TRBJ2-7 and V is TRBV10-2, with 7 positions matching TRBD1. The CDR3 length is 13 residues. J gave up 2 bases and V 4 bases, and 2 bases lay outside the gene matches. The germline gives CDR1 WSHSY, CDR2 SAAADI. The CDR3 nucleotides read TGCGCCAGCAGTGCGGGACAGACCTACGAGCAGTACGTC. Its translation: CASSAGQTYEQYV.

This chain links TRBV30 with TRBJ2-3; possibly TRBD1 for D (6 bases). From germline, CDR1 is GTSNPN and CDR2 SVGIG (reference sequence). Trimming shortened V by 5 bases and J by 4 bases, and 7 bases separated the two germline ends. This CDR3 comprises 11 residues. CDR3 nucleotide sequence: TGTGCCTGGGAGGGGGCAGATACGCAGTATTTT. Residues: CAWEGADTQYF.